This T cell receptor (beta chain) is drawn from a study of blood T cell repertoires in COVID-19. The wider study: The study drew acute and convalescent COVID-19 samples from the United States, Italy and Spain. The analysed material was cDNA or gDNA that came from T cells, B-cell-depleted T cells, or PBMCs.

Germline V gives CDR1 LGHDT, CDR2 YNNKEL (reference sequence). The CDR3 is 16 residues long. V lost 4 bases and J lost 0, with 15 bases in between. Authors' processing steps: Quantification of nucleated cells was approximated via reference gene primer amplification. The repertoire was sequenced with immunoSEQ multiplex PCR; TCRdb's copy has only in-frame clones and lacks some. V and J calls and clone size are those listed in that table; D and trimming were worked out from the DNA. Of 400,000 to 450,000 clones in the sample, roughly 89% were seen once. The specimen was peripheral blood. This sequence joins TRBV3-1 (or the pseudogene TRBV3-2) and TRBJ1-2, with D possibly being TRBD1 (6 bases). The clonotype comes from a woman under 40 with active or convalescent COVID-19. Here the CDR3 DNA reads TGTGCCAGCAGCCTATCACAGGGACGAGCTAACTATGGCTACACCTTC. It is translated as CASSLSQGRANYGYTF.